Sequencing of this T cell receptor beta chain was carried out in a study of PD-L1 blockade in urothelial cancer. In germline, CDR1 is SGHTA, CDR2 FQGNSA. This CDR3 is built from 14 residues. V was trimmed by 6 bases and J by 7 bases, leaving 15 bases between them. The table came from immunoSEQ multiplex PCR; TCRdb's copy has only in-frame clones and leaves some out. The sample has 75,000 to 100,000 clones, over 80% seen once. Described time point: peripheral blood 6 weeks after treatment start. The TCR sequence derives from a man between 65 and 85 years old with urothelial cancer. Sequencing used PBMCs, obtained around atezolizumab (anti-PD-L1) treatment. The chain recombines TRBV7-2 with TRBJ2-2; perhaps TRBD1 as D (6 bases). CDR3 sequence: CASRKQGVGGELFF. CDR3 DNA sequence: TGTGCCAGCAGAAAACAGGGTGTGGGCGGGGAGCTGTTTTTT. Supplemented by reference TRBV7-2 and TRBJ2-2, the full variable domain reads GAGVSQSPSNKVTEKGKDVELRCDPISGHTALYWYRQSLGQGLEFLIYFQGNSAPDKSGLPSDRFSAERTGGSVSTLTIQRTQQEDSAVYLCASRKQGVGGELFFGEGSRLTVL.